The present TCR beta chain was sequenced within a study of preoperative IRX-2 immunotherapy in early breast cancer (dated by TCRdb to the late 2010s). Note on this clone: It has no known antigen specificity. There are no base qualities to consult, and no much larger clone falls within one base.

The receptor library was made with the immunoSEQ multiplex PCR assay. In TCRdb, the immuneACCESS table is reduced to in-frame sequences with V and J assigned. These tables do not hold every clone; where another copy was compared, an unresolved V gene accounts for under half, and the others remain unexplained. This sample comprises about 26,000 clones, roughly 77% of them detected only once. The ten largest clones capture less than 1.5% of the sample. The CDR3 runs 16 residues from the cysteine to the phenylalanine. Only CDR3 DNA is held: 48 bases, read in frame from base 1. Germline trimming: 3 bases from V, 1 base from J; junction bases outside gene matches: 6. As encoded in the germline V gene (reference sequence), CDR1 is LNHDA while CDR2 is SQIVND. Interpreted using the paper, the treatment or condition label stands for: preoperative locoregional IRX-2 cytokine immunotherapy. The samples were obtained from a phase Ib study in which preoperative, locoregional IRX-2 cytokine immunotherapy intended to prime immune responses was tested. The donors were early-stage breast cancer patients who were given IRX-2 prior to surgery.

The sequence came from a human donor with breast cancer. The rearrangement combines TRBV19 with TRBJ2-3, with 8 junctional bases fitting TRBD2. The source was lymph node tissue, collected after IRX-2 immunotherapy. This receptor has the CDR3 CASSMDPAGGTDTQYF. In nucleotide form, the sequence is TGTGCCAGTAGTATGGATCCAGCGGGGGGCACAGATACGCAGTATTTT.